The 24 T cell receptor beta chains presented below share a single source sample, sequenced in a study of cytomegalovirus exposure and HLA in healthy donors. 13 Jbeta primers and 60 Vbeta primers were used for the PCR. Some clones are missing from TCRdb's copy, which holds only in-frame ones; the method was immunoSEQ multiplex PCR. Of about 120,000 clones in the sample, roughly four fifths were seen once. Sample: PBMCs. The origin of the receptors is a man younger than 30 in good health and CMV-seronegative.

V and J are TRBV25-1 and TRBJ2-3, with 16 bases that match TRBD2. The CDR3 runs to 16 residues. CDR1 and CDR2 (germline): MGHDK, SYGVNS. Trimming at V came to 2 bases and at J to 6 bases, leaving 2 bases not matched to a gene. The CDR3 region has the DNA TGTGCCAGCAGTGAAAGGGGACTAGCGGGGGGGGATACGCAGTATTTT. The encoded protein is CASSERGLAGGDTQYF.

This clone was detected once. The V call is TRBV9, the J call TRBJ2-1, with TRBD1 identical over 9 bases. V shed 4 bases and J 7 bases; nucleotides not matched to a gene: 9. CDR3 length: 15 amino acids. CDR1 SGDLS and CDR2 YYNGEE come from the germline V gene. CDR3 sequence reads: CASSTPGQGSNEQFF. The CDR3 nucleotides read TGTGCCAGCAGCACACCGGGACAGGGATCGAATGAGCAGTTCTTC. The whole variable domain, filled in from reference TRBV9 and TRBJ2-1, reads DSGVTQTPKHLITATGQRVTLRCSPRSGDLSVYWYQQSLDQGLQFLIQYYNGEERAKGNILERFSAQQFPDLHSELNLSSLELGDSALYFCASSTPGQGSNEQFFGPGTRLTVL.

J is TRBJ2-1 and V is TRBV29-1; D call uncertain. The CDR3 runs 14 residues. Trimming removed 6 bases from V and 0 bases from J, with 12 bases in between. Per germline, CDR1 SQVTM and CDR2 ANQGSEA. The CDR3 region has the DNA TGCAGCGTCGACATCGCTCACTCCTACAATGAGCAGTTCTTC. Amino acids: CSVDIAHSYNEQFF.

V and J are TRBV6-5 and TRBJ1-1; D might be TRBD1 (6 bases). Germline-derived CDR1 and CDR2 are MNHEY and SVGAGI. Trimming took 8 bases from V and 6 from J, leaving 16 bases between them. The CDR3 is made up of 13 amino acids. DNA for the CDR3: TGTGCCAGCCCGAGGGGGGGGAAAGCTGAAGCTTTCTTT. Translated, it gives CASPRGGKAEAFF.

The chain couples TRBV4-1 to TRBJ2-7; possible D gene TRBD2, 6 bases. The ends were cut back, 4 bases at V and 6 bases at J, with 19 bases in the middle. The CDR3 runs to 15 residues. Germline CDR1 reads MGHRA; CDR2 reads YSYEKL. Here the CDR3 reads CASSPEELAGTEQYF. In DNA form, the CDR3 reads TGCGCCAGCAGCCCGGAAGAACTAGCTGGAACCGAGCAGTACTTC.

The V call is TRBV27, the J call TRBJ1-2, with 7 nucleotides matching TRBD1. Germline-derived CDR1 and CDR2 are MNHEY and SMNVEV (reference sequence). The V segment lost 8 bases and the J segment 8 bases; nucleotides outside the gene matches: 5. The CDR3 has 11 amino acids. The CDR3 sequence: CASSQGVGYTF. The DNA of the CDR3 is TGTGCCAGCTCCCAGGGGGTAGGCTACACCTTC.

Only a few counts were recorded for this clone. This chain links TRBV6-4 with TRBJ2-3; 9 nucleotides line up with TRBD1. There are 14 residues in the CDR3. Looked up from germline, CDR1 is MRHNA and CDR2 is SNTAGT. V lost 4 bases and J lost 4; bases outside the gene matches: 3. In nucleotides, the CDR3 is TGTGCCAGCAGTGTACAGGGGGCCGCAGATACGCAGTATTTT. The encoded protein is CASSVQGAADTQYF.

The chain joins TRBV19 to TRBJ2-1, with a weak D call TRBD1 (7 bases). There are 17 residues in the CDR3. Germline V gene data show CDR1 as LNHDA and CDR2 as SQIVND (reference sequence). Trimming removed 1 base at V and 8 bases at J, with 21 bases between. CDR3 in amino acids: CASSIVLRTGRDYEQFF. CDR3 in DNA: TGTGCCAGTAGTATAGTCCTCAGGACAGGAAGGGACTATGAGCAGTTCTTC.

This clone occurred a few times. CDR3: CASSGGSSGGETQYF. The DNA for the CDR3 is TGTGCCAGCAGCGGTGGGTCTAGCGGGGGAGAGACCCAGTACTTC. The chain links TRBV9 to TRBJ2-5; 10 bases line up with TRBD2. This CDR3 is 15 amino acids long. Germline CDR1 SGDLS, CDR2 YYNGEE. With 3 bases clipped from V and 4 bases from J, the junction kept 6 bases outside the gene matches.

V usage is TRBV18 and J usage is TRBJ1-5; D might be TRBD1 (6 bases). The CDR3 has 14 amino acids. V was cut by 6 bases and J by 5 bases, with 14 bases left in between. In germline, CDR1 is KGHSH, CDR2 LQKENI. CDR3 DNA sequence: TGTGCCAGCTCGGCAGGGGCGACCGATCAGCCCCAGCATTTT. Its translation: CASSAGATDQPQHF.

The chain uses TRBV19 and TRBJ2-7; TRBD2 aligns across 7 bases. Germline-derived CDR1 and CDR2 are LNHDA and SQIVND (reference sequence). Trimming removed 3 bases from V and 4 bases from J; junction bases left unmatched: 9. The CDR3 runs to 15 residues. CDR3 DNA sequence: TGTGCCAGTAGTATCGAAGCGGGGACGCCTTACGAGCAGTACTTC. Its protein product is CASSIEAGTPYEQYF.

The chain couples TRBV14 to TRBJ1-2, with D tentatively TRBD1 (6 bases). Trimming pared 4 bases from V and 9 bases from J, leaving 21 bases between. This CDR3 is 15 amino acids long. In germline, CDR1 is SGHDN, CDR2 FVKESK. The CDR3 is CASSRDSGAAGRYTF. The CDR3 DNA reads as TGTGCCAGCAGCCGAGATTCAGGGGCTGCGGGCCGCTACACCTTC.

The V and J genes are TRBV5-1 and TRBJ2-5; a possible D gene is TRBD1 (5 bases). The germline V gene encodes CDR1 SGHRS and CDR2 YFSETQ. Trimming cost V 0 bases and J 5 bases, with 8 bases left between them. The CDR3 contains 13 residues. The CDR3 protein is CASSLEGVETQYF. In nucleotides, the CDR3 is TGCGCCAGCAGCTTGGAAGGGGTGGAGACCCAGTACTTC.

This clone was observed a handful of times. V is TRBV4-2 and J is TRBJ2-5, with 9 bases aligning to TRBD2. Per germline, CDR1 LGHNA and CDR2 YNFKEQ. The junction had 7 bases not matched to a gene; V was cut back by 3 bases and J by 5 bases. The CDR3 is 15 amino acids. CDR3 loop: CASSHQPSGDETQYF. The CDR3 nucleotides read TGTGCCAGCAGCCATCAACCTAGCGGGGACGAGACCCAGTACTTC.

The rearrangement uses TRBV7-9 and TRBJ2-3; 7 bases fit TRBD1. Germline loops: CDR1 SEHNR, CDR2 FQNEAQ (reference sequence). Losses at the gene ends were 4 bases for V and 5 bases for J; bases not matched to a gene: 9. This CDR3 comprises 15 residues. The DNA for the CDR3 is TGTGCCAGCAGCTCAACCAATGGGGACAGAGATACGCAGTATTTT. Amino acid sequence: CASSSTNGDRDTQYF.

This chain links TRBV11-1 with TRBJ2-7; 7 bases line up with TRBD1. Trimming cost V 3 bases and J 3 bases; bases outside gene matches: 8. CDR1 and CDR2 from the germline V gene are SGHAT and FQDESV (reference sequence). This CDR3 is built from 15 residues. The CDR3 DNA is TGTGCCAGCAGCTTGACCAGGACAGGAGTCTACGAGCAGTACTTC. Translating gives CASSLTRTGVYEQYF.

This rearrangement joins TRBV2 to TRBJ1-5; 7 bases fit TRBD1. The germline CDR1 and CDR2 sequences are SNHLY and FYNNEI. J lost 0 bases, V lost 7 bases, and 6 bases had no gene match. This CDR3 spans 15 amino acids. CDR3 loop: CASTLGTASNQPQHF. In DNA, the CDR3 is TGTGCCAGCACCCTCGGGACAGCTAGCAATCAGCCCCAGCATTTT.

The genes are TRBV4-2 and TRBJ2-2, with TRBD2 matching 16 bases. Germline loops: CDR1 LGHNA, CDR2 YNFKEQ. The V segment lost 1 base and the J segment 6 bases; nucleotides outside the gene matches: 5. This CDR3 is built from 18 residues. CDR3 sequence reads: CASSQGGLAGGVAGELFF. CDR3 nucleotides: TGTGCCAGCAGCCAAGGGGGACTAGCGGGGGGGGTTGCCGGGGAGCTGTTTTTT.

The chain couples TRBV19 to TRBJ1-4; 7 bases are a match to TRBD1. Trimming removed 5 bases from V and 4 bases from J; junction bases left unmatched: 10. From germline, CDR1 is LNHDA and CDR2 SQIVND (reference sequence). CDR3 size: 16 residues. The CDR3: CASSPGFQGVNEKLFF. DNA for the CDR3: TGTGCCAGTAGTCCAGGTTTTCAGGGGGTTAATGAAAAACTGTTTTTT.

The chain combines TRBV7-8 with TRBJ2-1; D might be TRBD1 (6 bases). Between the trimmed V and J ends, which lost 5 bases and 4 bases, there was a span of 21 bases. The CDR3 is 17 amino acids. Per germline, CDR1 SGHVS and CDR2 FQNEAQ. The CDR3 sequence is CASSPLPLGQRYNEQFF. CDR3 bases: TGTGCCAGCAGCCCCCTCCCCCTTGGACAGAGATACAATGAGCAGTTCTTC.

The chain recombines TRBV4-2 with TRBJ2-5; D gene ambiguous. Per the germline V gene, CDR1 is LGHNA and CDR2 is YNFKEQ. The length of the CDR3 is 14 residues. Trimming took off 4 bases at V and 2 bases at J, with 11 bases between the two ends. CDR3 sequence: CASSPDLIQETQYF. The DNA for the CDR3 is TGTGCCAGCAGCCCTGATCTAATTCAAGAGACCCAGTACTTC.

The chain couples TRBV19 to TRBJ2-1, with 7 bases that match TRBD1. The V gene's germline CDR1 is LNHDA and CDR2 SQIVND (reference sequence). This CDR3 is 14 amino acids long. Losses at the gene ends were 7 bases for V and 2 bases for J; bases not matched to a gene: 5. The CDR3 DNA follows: TGTGCCAGTACCACACAGGGGACCTACAATGAGCAGTTCTTC. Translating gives CASTTQGTYNEQFF.

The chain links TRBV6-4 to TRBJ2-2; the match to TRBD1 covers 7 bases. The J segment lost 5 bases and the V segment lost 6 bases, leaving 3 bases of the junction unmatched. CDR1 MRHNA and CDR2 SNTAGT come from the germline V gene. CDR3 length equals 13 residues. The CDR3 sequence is CASSSQGTGELFF. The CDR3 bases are TGTGCCAGCAGCTCACAGGGGACCGGGGAGCTGTTTTTT.

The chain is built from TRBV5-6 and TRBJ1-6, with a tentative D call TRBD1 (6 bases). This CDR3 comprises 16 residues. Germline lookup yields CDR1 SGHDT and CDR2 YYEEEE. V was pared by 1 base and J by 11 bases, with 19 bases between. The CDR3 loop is CASSLFKSRGGTPLHF. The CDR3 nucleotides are TGTGCCAGCAGCTTGTTCAAGTCCAGGGGAGGGACACCCCTCCACTTT.